This T cell receptor (beta chain) was observed in a study of blood T cell repertoires in COVID-19. Study as a whole: Italy, Spain and the United States were the sources of the convalescent and acute COVID-19 samples. The analysed material was cDNA or gDNA that came from T cells, B-cell-depleted T cells, or PBMCs.

Per the authors' pipeline: By means of reference gene primer amplification, nucleated cell counts were estimated. Using immunoSEQ multiplex PCR, the repertoire was profiled, and TCRdb retains in-frame clones only, with some absent. That table furnishes V, J and clone size, whereas the DNA furnished D and trimming. The repertoire holds around 150,000 clones, with roughly 82% as singletons. The germline CDR1 and CDR2 sequences are SGDLS and YYNGEE. V dropped 0 bases and J dropped 8 bases, with 12 bases sitting between them. This CDR3 region has 14 residues. This clone was recorded a few times. The TCR originated in a woman aged 40-49 years with COVID-19, enrolled during active disease. Sequenced material: peripheral blood. This sequence joins TRBV9 and TRBJ1-3; D not certain. The CDR3 coding sequence is TGTGCCAGCAGCGTAGATACGACGGGAGACACCATATATTTT. This codes for CASSVDTTGDTIYF.